A selection of T cell receptor beta chains follows, all from one sample in a study of cytomegalovirus exposure and HLA in healthy donors. The data were produced by immunoSEQ multiplex PCR, yet TCRdb's version contains in-frame clones alone and is incomplete. The sample includes some 110,000 clones, about 91% of them seen just once. The sample consisted of PBMCs. These receptors came from a man aged 18-30 years in good health and CMV-seronegative. CDR3s include the opening cysteine and the closing phenylalanine or tryptophan. A D gene is named only where the DNA matches it firmly. For some rows the clone size is stated as once, few or many, or as a class when expanded; others skip it.

clone_size: few; v_call: TRBV28; d_call: TRBD1; j_call: TRBJ1-5; cdr3_aa: CASSTAGTGNQLQHF; cdr3_nt: TGTGCCAGCAGTACCGCCGGGACAGGGAATCAGCTCCAGCATTTT
clone_size: .; v_call: TRBV5-6; d_call: TRBD2; j_call: TRBJ2-1; cdr3_aa: CASSLDVGGGTLYNEQFF; cdr3_nt: TGTGCCAGCAGCTTGGATGTGGGCGGGGGGACTTTATACAATGAGCAGTTCTTC
clone_size: .; v_call: TRBV4-1; d_call: TRBD2; j_call: TRBJ2-7; cdr3_aa: CASSQDLFGLAGGEQYF; cdr3_nt: TGCGCCAGCAGCCAAGATTTATTCGGACTAGCGGGAGGCGAGCAGTACTTC
clone_size: .; v_call: TRBV18; d_call: TRBD1; j_call: TRBJ1-4; cdr3_aa: CASSPGTGGNEKLFF; cdr3_nt: TGTGCCAGCTCACCCGGGACAGGGGGTAATGAAAAACTGTTTTTT
clone_size: .; v_call: TRBV13; d_call: .; j_call: TRBJ2-7; cdr3_aa: CASSLAGYEQYF; cdr3_nt: TGTGCCAGCAGCTTAGCCGGCTACGAGCAGTACTTC
clone_size: once; v_call: TRBV28; d_call: .; j_call: TRBJ2-2; cdr3_aa: CASNSGTNTGELFF; cdr3_nt: TGTGCCAGCAATAGTGGTACTAACACCGGGGAGCTGTTTTTT
clone_size: .; v_call: TRBV30; d_call: .; j_call: TRBJ2-7; cdr3_aa: CAWRLDTSSYEQYF; cdr3_nt: TGTGCCTGGAGGCTGGACACGAGCTCCTACGAGCAGTACTTC
clone_size: .; v_call: TRBV19; d_call: .; j_call: TRBJ1-2; cdr3_aa: CASLQLGLNAYGYTF; cdr3_nt: TGTGCCAGCCTACAGTTAGGACTCAATGCCTATGGCTACACCTTC
clone_size: .; v_call: TRBV18; d_call: .; j_call: TRBJ1-1; cdr3_aa: CASSPPAGSNTEAFF; cdr3_nt: TGTGCCAGCTCACCACCGGCGGGATCGAACACTGAAGCTTTCTTT
clone_size: .; v_call: TRBV19; d_call: TRBD2; j_call: TRBJ2-1; cdr3_aa: CASSYQMAGEGNEQFF; cdr3_nt: TGTGCCAGTAGTTACCAGATGGCGGGAGAGGGTAATGAGCAGTTCTTC
clone_size: .; v_call: TRBV19; d_call: TRBD2; j_call: TRBJ2-2; cdr3_aa: CASSTGLDGELFF; cdr3_nt: TGTGCCAGTAGTACAGGACTAGACGGGGAGCTGTTTTTT
clone_size: .; v_call: TRBV6-4; d_call: .; j_call: TRBJ2-1; cdr3_aa: CASSPATSNEQFF; cdr3_nt: TGTGCCAGCAGTCCGGCGACTAGCAATGAGCAGTTCTTC
clone_size: .; v_call: TRBV28; d_call: .; j_call: TRBJ1-2; cdr3_aa: CASRGRTDFHGYTF; cdr3_nt: TGTGCCAGCAGAGGACGGACAGACTTCCATGGCTACACCTTC
clone_size: .; v_call: TRBV11-3; d_call: TRBD1; j_call: TRBJ2-5; cdr3_aa: CASSFRSGQGKTQYF; cdr3_nt: TGTGCCAGCAGCTTCAGGTCTGGACAGGGAAAGACCCAGTACTTC
clone_size: once; v_call: TRBV19; d_call: .; j_call: TRBJ1-1; cdr3_aa: CASSATQNTEAFF; cdr3_nt: TGTGCCAGTAGCGCTACCCAGAACACTGAAGCTTTCTTT
clone_size: .; v_call: TRBV5-6; d_call: .; j_call: TRBJ2-7; cdr3_aa: CASSLYFTGYPYEQYF; cdr3_nt: TGTGCCAGCAGCTTGTATTTCACGGGATACCCCTACGAGCAGTACTTC
clone_size: .; v_call: TRBV28; d_call: TRBD2; j_call: TRBJ2-5; cdr3_aa: CASSMGGSQETQYF; cdr3_nt: TGTGCCAGCAGTATGGGGGGGTCTCAAGAGACCCAGTACTTC
clone_size: .; v_call: TRBV7-8; d_call: TRBD1; j_call: TRBJ1-3; cdr3_aa: CASSLGTGGRNTIYF; cdr3_nt: TGTGCCAGCAGCTTAGGGACAGGGGGGAGGAACACCATATATTTT
clone_size: .; v_call: TRBV5-1; d_call: TRBD1; j_call: TRBJ1-4; cdr3_aa: CASSHNTGGDEKLFF; cdr3_nt: TGCGCCAGCAGCCACAATACAGGGGGGGATGAAAAACTGTTTTTT
clone_size: .; v_call: TRBV7-9; d_call: .; j_call: TRBJ1-2; cdr3_aa: CASSDTYRVDGYTF; cdr3_nt: TGTGCCAGCAGCGATACCTATCGGGTCGACGGCTACACCTTC
clone_size: once; v_call: TRBV10-1; d_call: TRBD1; j_call: TRBJ1-6; cdr3_aa: CASREDRPNSPLHF; cdr3_nt: TGCGCCAGCAGAGAGGACAGGCCCAATTCACCCCTCCACTTT
clone_size: .; v_call: TRBV5-4; d_call: .; j_call: TRBJ1-2; cdr3_aa: CASSLDSLRANYGYTF; cdr3_nt: TGTGCCAGCAGCTTGGATTCATTGAGGGCGAACTATGGCTACACCTTC
clone_size: .; v_call: TRBV28; d_call: TRBD2; j_call: TRBJ2-4; cdr3_aa: CASSLFRGGPRNIQYF; cdr3_nt: TGTGCCAGCAGTTTATTCCGGGGGGGCCCTAGAAACATTCAGTACTTC
clone_size: .; v_call: TRBV7-2; d_call: .; j_call: TRBJ1-1; cdr3_aa: CASSLAGRVNTEAFF; cdr3_nt: TGTGCCAGCAGCTTAGCCGGCAGGGTTAACACTGAAGCTTTCTTT
clone_size: .; v_call: TRBV6-6; d_call: .; j_call: TRBJ2-7; cdr3_aa: CASTPGAYEQYF; cdr3_nt: TGTGCCAGCACCCCAGGGGCCTACGAGCAGTACTTC
clone_size: .; v_call: TRBV6-4; d_call: TRBD2; j_call: TRBJ2-1; cdr3_aa: CASSELAGGFNEQFF; cdr3_nt: TGTGCCAGCAGTGAACTAGCGGGAGGGTTCAATGAGCAGTTCTTC
clone_size: .; v_call: TRBV5-1; d_call: .; j_call: TRBJ1-4; cdr3_aa: CASSLVGGDEKLFF; cdr3_nt: TGCGCCAGCAGCTTGGTCGGGGGGGATGAAAAACTGTTTTTT
clone_size: once; v_call: TRBV30; d_call: TRBD1; j_call: TRBJ1-1; cdr3_aa: CAWSSEQWTGGRVNLETEAFF; cdr3_nt: TGTGCCTGGAGCTCCGAACAATGGACAGGGGGCCGGGTCAATTTAGAAACTGAAGCTTTCTTT
clone_size: .; v_call: TRBV15; d_call: .; j_call: TRBJ1-3; cdr3_aa: CATSRGSTGIGGNTIYF; cdr3_nt: TGTGCCACCAGCAGAGGGTCCACAGGGATTGGGGGAAACACCATATATTTT
clone_size: .; v_call: TRBV1; d_call: .; j_call: TRBJ1-5; cdr3_aa: CTSSQDRTVNQPQHF; cdr3_nt: TGCACCAGCAGCCAAGATAGGACAGTCAATCAGCCCCAGCATTTT
clone_size: .; v_call: TRBV7-9; d_call: .; j_call: TRBJ1-4; cdr3_aa: CASNPRQEEKLFF; cdr3_nt: TGTGCCAGCAACCCAAGACAGGAAGAAAAACTGTTTTTT
clone_size: .; v_call: TRBV5-1; d_call: TRBD2; j_call: TRBJ2-7; cdr3_aa: CASSAGTSGGIEQYF; cdr3_nt: TGCGCCAGCAGCGCGGGGACTAGCGGGGGGATCGAGCAGTACTTC
clone_size: .; v_call: TRBV11-2; d_call: .; j_call: TRBJ1-1; cdr3_aa: CASILDRQNTEAFF; cdr3_nt: TGTGCCAGCATCCTGGACAGACAGAACACTGAAGCTTTCTTT
clone_size: .; v_call: TRBV10-2; d_call: TRBD1; j_call: TRBJ2-3; cdr3_aa: CASRGQVSGADTQYF; cdr3_nt: TGCGCCAGCAGGGGACAGGTATCGGGGGCAGATACGCAGTATTTT
clone_size: .; v_call: TRBV19; d_call: .; j_call: TRBJ1-1; cdr3_aa: CASRNGQGKLMNTEAFF; cdr3_nt: TGTGCCAGTAGGAACGGGCAGGGAAAATTAATGAACACTGAAGCTTTCTTT
clone_size: .; v_call: TRBV5-4; d_call: .; j_call: TRBJ2-7; cdr3_aa: CASSTDRFDYEQYF; cdr3_nt: TGTGCCAGCAGCACCGACAGGTTTGACTACGAGCAGTACTTC
clone_size: .; v_call: TRBV4-1; d_call: .; j_call: TRBJ2-7; cdr3_aa: CASSQEWGGTPLHEQYF; cdr3_nt: TGCGCCAGCAGCCAAGAATGGGGGGGCACTCCTTTACACGAGCAGTACTTC
clone_size: .; v_call: TRBV4-1; d_call: TRBD1; j_call: TRBJ1-2; cdr3_aa: CASSPRQGSEMDGYTF; cdr3_nt: TGCGCCAGCAGCCCTCGACAGGGGTCGGAGATGGATGGCTACACCTTC
clone_size: .; v_call: TRBV20-1; d_call: .; j_call: TRBJ2-7; cdr3_aa: CSANSFEQYF; cdr3_nt: TGCAGTGCTAATAGTTTCGAGCAGTACTTC
clone_size: .; v_call: TRBV7-2; d_call: TRBD2; j_call: TRBJ2-7; cdr3_aa: CASSAEPGTSSEQYF; cdr3_nt: TGTGCCAGCAGCGCAGAGCCAGGGACTAGCTCCGAGCAGTACTTC
clone_size: once; v_call: TRBV19; d_call: TRBD1; j_call: TRBJ2-2; cdr3_aa: CASSYRGLTGELFF; cdr3_nt: TGTGCCAGTAGTTACAGGGGGCTCACCGGGGAGCTGTTTTTT
clone_size: once; v_call: TRBV28; d_call: .; j_call: TRBJ2-7; cdr3_aa: CASSLGLSTRTYEQYF; cdr3_nt: TGTGCCAGCAGTTTAGGCCTTTCGACTAGGACCTACGAGCAGTACTTC
clone_size: .; v_call: TRBV5-1; d_call: TRBD2; j_call: TRBJ2-3; cdr3_aa: CASSLAVAGVLTDTQYF; cdr3_nt: TGCGCCAGCAGCTTGGCGGTAGCGGGAGTATTGACAGATACGCAGTATTTT
clone_size: .; v_call: TRBV28; d_call: .; j_call: TRBJ2-7; cdr3_aa: CASSDIYEQYF; cdr3_nt: TGTGCCAGCAGTGACATATACGAGCAGTACTTC
clone_size: .; v_call: TRBV27; d_call: TRBD2; j_call: TRBJ2-5; cdr3_aa: CASSSPRGLAGEETQYF; cdr3_nt: TGTGCCAGCAGTTCCCCCCGAGGACTAGCGGGAGAAGAGACCCAGTACTTC
clone_size: once; v_call: TRBV27; d_call: TRBD2; j_call: TRBJ2-3; cdr3_aa: CASRLEREGLDTQYF; cdr3_nt: TGTGCCAGCAGACTTGAACGGGAGGGCCTGGATACGCAGTATTTT
clone_size: once; v_call: TRBV30; d_call: TRBD1; j_call: TRBJ1-2; cdr3_aa: CAWSMGVGGNNYGYTF; cdr3_nt: TGTGCCTGGAGCATGGGAGTAGGGGGCAATAACTATGGCTACACCTTC
clone_size: .; v_call: TRBV5-1; d_call: TRBD1; j_call: TRBJ2-7; cdr3_aa: CASSLVLARQGKRYEQYF; cdr3_nt: TGCGCCAGCAGCTTGGTATTGGCCCGACAGGGGAAAAGGTACGAGCAGTACTTC
clone_size: .; v_call: TRBV5-4; d_call: .; j_call: TRBJ1-1; cdr3_aa: CASSTGGGGTEAFF; cdr3_nt: TGTGCCAGCAGCACCGGGGGTGGGGGCACTGAAGCTTTCTTT
clone_size: .; v_call: TRBV28; d_call: TRBD1; j_call: TRBJ1-3; cdr3_aa: CASSLVRTGGNTIYF; cdr3_nt: TGTGCCAGCAGTTTAGTCAGGACAGGTGGAAACACCATATATTTT
clone_size: .; v_call: TRBV28; d_call: TRBD1; j_call: TRBJ1-4; cdr3_aa: CASRSGATGGYEKLFF; cdr3_nt: TGTGCCAGCAGATCGGGGGCGACAGGGGGATATGAAAAACTGTTTTTT
clone_size: .; v_call: TRBV2; d_call: TRBD1; j_call: TRBJ2-4; cdr3_aa: CASSTTGEPKNIQYF; cdr3_nt: TGTGCCAGCAGTACCACAGGGGAACCCAAAAACATTCAGTACTTC
clone_size: few; v_call: TRBV28; d_call: .; j_call: TRBJ2-5; cdr3_aa: CATGRGVPQETQYF; cdr3_nt: TGTGCCACTGGTCGCGGGGTTCCTCAAGAGACCCAGTACTTC
clone_size: .; v_call: TRBV7-9; d_call: .; j_call: TRBJ2-1; cdr3_aa: CASSLATSRYNEQFF; cdr3_nt: TGTGCCAGCAGCTTAGCTACTAGCAGATACAATGAGCAGTTCTTC